The clone carrying this T cell receptor beta chain has a handful of counts. The authors' processing: Estimation of nucleated cell counts relied on the amplification of reference gene primers. Clones were sequenced by immunoSEQ multiplex PCR, and TCRdb holds only the in-frame ones, with some missing. V and J calls plus clone size are reproduced from that table; the DNA served to infer D and trimming. The sample comprises under 55,000 clones, 90% of which are singletons, and around 3.7% rests with the top ten. This entry belongs to a study of blood T cell repertoires in COVID-19. Study-wide context: Material from acute and convalescent COVID-19 was sourced from the United States, Italy and Spain. Sample material is recorded as cDNA or gDNA derived from T cells, B-cell-depleted T cells, or PBMCs.

Germline CDR1 LNHDA, CDR2 SQIVND (reference sequence). V lost 7 bases to trimming and J lost 4 bases; unmatched junction nucleotides: 12. The length of the CDR3 is 16 residues. This chain links TRBV19 with TRBJ2-2, with 7 bases lining up with TRBD2. This receptor was obtained from a human donor in a cohort sampled during active COVID-19. The sequencing sample was made of peripheral blood. The DNA of the CDR3 is TGTGCCAGTACCCCCTCATCGGGGGGATCCACCGGGGAGCTGTTTTTT. As protein: CASTPSSGGSTGELFF.